The rows below give T cell receptor beta chains drawn from one sample of a study of cytomegalovirus exposure and HLA in healthy donors. Assay: immunoSEQ multiplex PCR; the TCRdb copy retains only in-frame clones and omits some. The profile shows over 150,000 clones, roughly 81% of them singletons. The sequenced sample was PBMCs. The receptor source for this set is a woman younger than 45 in good health and CMV-seropositive. The CDR3 runs from the conserved cysteine through the conserved F or W. The D gene is left open where the match is weak. Clone size is given for some rows only: seen once, a few or many times, or a class if the clone is expanded.

D: .
V: TRBV10-2
J: TRBJ2-7
size: .
CDR3: CASRGTAAEQYF
DNA: TGCGCCAGCAGGGGTACAGCGGCAGAGCAGTACTTC

D: .
V: TRBV6-1
J: TRBJ2-3
size: .
CDR3: CASSEALPTSSDTQYF
DNA: TGTGCCAGCAGTGAAGCCCTCCCTACTAGCTCAGATACGCAGTATTTT

D: .
V: TRBV5-4
J: TRBJ1-2
size: few
CDR3: CASSPGFNYGYTF
DNA: TGTGCCAGCAGCCCAGGATTTAACTATGGCTACACCTTC

D: .
V: TRBV19
J: TRBJ2-7
size: few
CDR3: CASSIGPQEAYEQYF
DNA: TGTGCCAGTAGTATAGGTCCCCAGGAAGCCTACGAGCAGTACTTC

D: .
V: TRBV5-1
J: TRBJ1-2
size: few
CDR3: CASSLAQGYGYTF
DNA: TGCGCCAGCAGCTTGGCTCAGGGATATGGCTACACCTTC

D: .
V: TRBV18
J: TRBJ1-3
size: once
CDR3: CASLDAGSGNTIYF
DNA: TGTGCCAGCTTGGACGCGGGATCTGGAAACACCATATATTTT

D: TRBD2
V: TRBV6-5
J: TRBJ2-7
size: .
CDR3: CASSYRAGPYEQYF
DNA: TGTGCCAGCAGTTACCGAGCGGGGCCCTACGAGCAGTACTTC

D: .
V: TRBV10-3
J: TRBJ2-3
size: few
CDR3: CAIGGGSSTDTQYF
DNA: TGTGCCATCGGGGGCGGGTCTAGCACAGATACGCAGTATTTT

D: .
V: TRBV7-9
J: TRBJ1-4
size: few
CDR3: CASSLGGLGEKLFF
DNA: TGTGCCAGCAGCTTGGGGGGGCTAGGCGAAAAACTGTTTTTT

D: TRBD2
V: TRBV18
J: TRBJ2-7
size: .
CDR3: CASSPRTGLSLGEQYF
DNA: TGTGCCAGCTCACCACGTACGGGACTATCTTTAGGGGAGCAGTACTTC

D: TRBD2
V: TRBV7-9
J: TRBJ2-2
size: .
CDR3: CASSPWLAANTGELFF
DNA: TGTGCCAGCAGCCCGTGGCTAGCGGCTAACACCGGGGAGCTGTTTTTT

D: TRBD2
V: TRBV5-1
J: TRBJ2-7
size: once
CDR3: CASSSSGRSEEQYF
DNA: TGCGCCAGCAGCTCCAGCGGGAGGTCAGAAGAGCAGTACTTC

D: .
V: TRBV27
J: TRBJ2-2
size: .
CDR3: CASSFGGPWTGELFF
DNA: TGTGCCAGCAGTTTCGGAGGGCCTTGGACCGGGGAGCTGTTTTTT

D: .
V: TRBV25-1
J: TRBJ2-1
size: .
CDR3: CASSVDGYNEQFF
DNA: TGTGCCAGCAGTGTTGACGGGTACAATGAGCAGTTCTTC

D: TRBD2
V: TRBV7-9
J: TRBJ2-1
size: .
CDR3: CSSSPPGSGFYNEQFF
DNA: TGTTCCAGCAGCCCCCCGGGTAGCGGGTTTTACAATGAGCAGTTCTTC

D: TRBD1
V: TRBV6-5
J: TRBJ2-2
size: .
CDR3: CASSYSGTVTGELFF
DNA: TGTGCCAGCAGTTACTCGGGGACAGTCACCGGGGAGCTGTTTTTT

D: TRBD1
V: TRBV7-9
J: TRBJ2-5
size: .
CDR3: CSSSLGGIDRGRLETQYF
DNA: TGTTCCAGCAGCTTAGGGGGGATTGACAGGGGGCGTTTAGAGACCCAGTACTTC

D: .
V: TRBV2
J: TRBJ2-3
size: few
CDR3: CASIYSTDTQYF
DNA: TGTGCCAGCATCTACTCCACAGATACGCAGTATTTT

D: TRBD2
V: TRBV7-2
J: TRBJ2-1
size: few
CDR3: CASSLGLADNEQFF
DNA: TGTGCCAGCAGCTTAGGGCTAGCGGACAATGAGCAGTTCTTC

D: TRBD2
V: TRBV6-4
J: TRBJ2-1
size: few
CDR3: CASSDSGTSIFF
DNA: TGTGCCAGCAGTGACTCAGGGACTAGCATCTTCTTC

D: TRBD2
V: TRBV25-1
J: TRBJ2-7
size: .
CDR3: CASSVGSVTSGDSYEQYF
DNA: TGTGCCAGCAGTGTTGGTTCAGTTACTAGCGGTGACTCCTACGAGCAGTACTTC

D: .
V: TRBV7-2
J: TRBJ2-4
size: .
CDR3: CASSLVQGVDIQYF
DNA: TGTGCCAGCAGCTTAGTACAGGGTGTGGACATTCAGTACTTC

D: TRBD1
V: TRBV5-1
J: TRBJ1-3
size: .
CDR3: CASSVRDRGDTIYF
DNA: TGCGCCAGCAGCGTCCGGGACAGGGGTGACACCATATATTTT

D: TRBD1
V: TRBV7-9
J: TRBJ2-7
size: .
CDR3: CASSSSGTGFSHEQYF
DNA: TGTGCCAGCAGCTCGTCGGGGACAGGGTTCTCACACGAGCAGTACTTC

D: TRBD2
V: TRBV6-4
J: TRBJ2-7
size: .
CDR3: CASSSTSGRASEQYF
DNA: TGTGCCAGCAGCTCAACTAGCGGGAGGGCCAGTGAGCAGTACTTC

D: .
V: TRBV28
J: TRBJ1-5
size: .
CDR3: CASNGHNNQPQHF
DNA: TGTGCCAGCAACGGACACAACAATCAGCCCCAGCATTTT